This paragraph covers one T cell receptor beta chain sequence. This sample was included in a study of shared T cell receptors in the human thymus. This table comes from immunoSEQ multiplex PCR, and its TCRdb copy is limited to in-frame clones, with some not included. The data contain hundreds of thousands of clones, approximately 89% of them singletons. Another study also made use of these data, one on human thymus T cells. That study reports: In corrective heart surgery, resections were taken, and these provided the thymus tissue.

Material for sequencing was thymocytes. This TCR came from a boy younger than two with a congenital heart defect.

The CDR3 DNA sequence: TGTGCCAGCAGTCCTCCCACTTATGGCTACACCTTC. It yields the protein CASSPPTYGYTF. This chain connects TRBV28 to TRBJ1-2; D not resolved. V was pared by 5 bases and J by 5 bases, with 9 bases between. The germline V gene encodes CDR1 MDHEN and CDR2 SYDVKM. The CDR3 is 12 amino acids.